This TCR beta chain was retrieved from a study of blood T cell repertoires in COVID-19. V shed 1 base and J shed 3 bases, with 10 bases lying between them. CDR3 size: 15 residues. Germline CDR1 reads SGHVS; CDR2 reads FNYEAQ. Profiling relied on immunoSEQ multiplex PCR, and the TCRdb table lists in-frame clones only, not all of them. Found here are roughly 42,000 clones, nearly 90% of them singletons; the top ten hold about 4%. Material for sequencing was peripheral blood. The chain is built from TRBV7-6 and TRBJ2-1; D possibly corresponds to TRBD2 (7 bases). This receptor was obtained from a man between 60 and 75 years old with acute or convalescent COVID-19. The CDR3 loop is CASSLEGGFYNEQFF. The DNA of the CDR3 is TGTGCCAGCAGCTTAGAGGGGGGGTTCTACAATGAGCAGTTCTTC.